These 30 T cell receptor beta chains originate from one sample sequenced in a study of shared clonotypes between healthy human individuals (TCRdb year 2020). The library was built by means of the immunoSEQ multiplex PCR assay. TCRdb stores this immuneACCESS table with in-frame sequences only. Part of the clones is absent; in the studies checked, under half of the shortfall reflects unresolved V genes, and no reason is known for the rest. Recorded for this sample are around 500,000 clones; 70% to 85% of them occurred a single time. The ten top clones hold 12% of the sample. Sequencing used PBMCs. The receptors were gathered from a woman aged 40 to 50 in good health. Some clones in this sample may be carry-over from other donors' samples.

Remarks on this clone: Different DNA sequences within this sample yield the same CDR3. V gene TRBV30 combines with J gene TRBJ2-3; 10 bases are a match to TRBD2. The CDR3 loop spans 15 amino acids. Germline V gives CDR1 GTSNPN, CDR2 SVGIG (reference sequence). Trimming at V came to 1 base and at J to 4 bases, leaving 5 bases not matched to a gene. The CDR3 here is CAWSALAGVADTQYF. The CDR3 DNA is TGTGCCTGGAGTGCTCTAGCGGGAGTGGCAGATACGCAGTATTTT.

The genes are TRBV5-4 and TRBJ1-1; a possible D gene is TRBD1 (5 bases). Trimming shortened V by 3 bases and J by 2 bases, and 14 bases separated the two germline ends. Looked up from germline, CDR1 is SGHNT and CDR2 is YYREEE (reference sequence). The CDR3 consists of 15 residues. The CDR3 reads CASSSAGRSNTEAFF. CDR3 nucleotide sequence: TGTGCCAGCAGCTCGGCGGGACGGTCAAACACTGAAGCTTTCTTT.

In nucleotides, the CDR3 is TGTGCCAGCAGCTTAAAAGCTAGCGGTATTTCCTACGAGCAGTACTTC. It is translated as CASSLKASGISYEQYF. This rearrangement joins TRBV13 to TRBJ2-7, with 7 bases matching TRBD2. The CDR3 spans 16 residues. CDR1 and CDR2 from the germline V gene are PRHDT and FYEKMQ (reference sequence). The junction had 8 bases not matched to a gene; V was cut back by 2 bases and J by 1 base.

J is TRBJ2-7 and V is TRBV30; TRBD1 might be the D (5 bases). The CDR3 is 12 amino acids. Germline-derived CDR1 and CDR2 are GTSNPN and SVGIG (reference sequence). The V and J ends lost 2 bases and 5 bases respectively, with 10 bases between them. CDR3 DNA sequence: TGTGCCTGGAGTCCCAGGGTCAACGAGCAGTACTTC. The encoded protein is CAWSPRVNEQYF.

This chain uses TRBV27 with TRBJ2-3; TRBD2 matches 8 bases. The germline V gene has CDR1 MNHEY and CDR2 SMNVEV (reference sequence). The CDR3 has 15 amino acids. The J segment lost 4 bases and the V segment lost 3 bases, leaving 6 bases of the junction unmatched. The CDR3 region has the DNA TGTGCCAGCAGTTTTTACGGGAGGGCCGCAGATACGCAGTATTTT. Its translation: CASSFYGRAADTQYF.

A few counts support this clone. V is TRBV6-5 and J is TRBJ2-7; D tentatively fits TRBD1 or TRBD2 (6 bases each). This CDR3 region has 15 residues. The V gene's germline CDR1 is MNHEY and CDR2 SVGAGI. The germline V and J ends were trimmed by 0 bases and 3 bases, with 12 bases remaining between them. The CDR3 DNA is TGTGCCAGCAGTTACTCCCCCGGAGGGGGCTACGAGCAGTACTTC. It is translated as CASSYSPGGGYEQYF.

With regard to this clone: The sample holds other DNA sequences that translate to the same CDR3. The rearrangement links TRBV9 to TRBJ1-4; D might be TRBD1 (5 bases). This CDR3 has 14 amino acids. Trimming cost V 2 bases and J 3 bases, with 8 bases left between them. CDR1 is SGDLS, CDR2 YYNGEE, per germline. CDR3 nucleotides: TGTGCCAGCAGCGTTGGGGGGGCTAATGAAAAACTGTTTTTT. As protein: CASSVGGANEKLFF.

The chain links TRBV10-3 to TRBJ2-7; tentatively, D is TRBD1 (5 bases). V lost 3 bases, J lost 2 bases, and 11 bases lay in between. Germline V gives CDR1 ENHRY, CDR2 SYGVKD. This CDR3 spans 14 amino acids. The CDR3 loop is CAISDSKGAYEQYF. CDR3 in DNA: TGTGCCATCAGTGATTCGAAAGGGGCCTACGAGCAGTACTTC.

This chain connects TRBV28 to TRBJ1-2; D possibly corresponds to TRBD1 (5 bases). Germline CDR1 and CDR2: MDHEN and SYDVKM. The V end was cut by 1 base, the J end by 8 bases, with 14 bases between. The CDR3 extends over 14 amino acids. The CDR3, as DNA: TGTGCCAGCAGTTTATCTGCCAGGGAGCGGGGCTACACCTTC. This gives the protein CASSLSARERGYTF.

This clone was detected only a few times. The CDR3 reads CASSTFRRGVYNEQFF. In nucleotides, the CDR3 is TGTGCCAGCAGCACTTTCAGGCGGGGGGTCTACAATGAGCAGTTCTTC. This chain uses TRBV27 with TRBJ2-1, with 8 bases fitting TRBD2. The CDR3 contains 16 residues. In germline, CDR1 is MNHEY, CDR2 SMNVEV (reference sequence). V lost 6 bases and J lost 3; bases outside the gene matches: 10.

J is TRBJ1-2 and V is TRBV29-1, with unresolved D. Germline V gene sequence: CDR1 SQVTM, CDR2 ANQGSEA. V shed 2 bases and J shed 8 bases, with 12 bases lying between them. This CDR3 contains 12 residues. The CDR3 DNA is TGCAGCGTTGAAAGTCCAGCAGACGGCTACACCTTC. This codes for CSVESPADGYTF.

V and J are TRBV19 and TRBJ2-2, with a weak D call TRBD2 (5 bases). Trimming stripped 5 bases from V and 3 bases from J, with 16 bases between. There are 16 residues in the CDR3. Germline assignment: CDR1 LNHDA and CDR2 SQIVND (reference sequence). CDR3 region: CASSPPGSQDTGELFF. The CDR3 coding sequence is TGTGCCAGTAGTCCTCCGGGATCCCAAGACACCGGGGAGCTGTTTTTT.

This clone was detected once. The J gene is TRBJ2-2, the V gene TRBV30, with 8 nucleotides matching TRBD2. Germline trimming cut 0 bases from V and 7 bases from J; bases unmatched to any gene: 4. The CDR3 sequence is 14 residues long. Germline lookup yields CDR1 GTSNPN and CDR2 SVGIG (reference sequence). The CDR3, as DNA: TGTGCCTGGAGTGTGGGGCTAGCGGGCGGGGAGCTGTTTTTT. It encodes CAWSVGLAGGELFF. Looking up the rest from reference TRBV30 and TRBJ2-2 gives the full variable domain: SQTIHQWPATLVQPVGSPLSLECTVEGTSNPNLYWYRQAAGRGLQLLFYSVGIGQISSEVPQNLSASRPQDRQFILSSKKLLLSDSGFYLCAWSVGLAGGELFFGEGSRLTVL.

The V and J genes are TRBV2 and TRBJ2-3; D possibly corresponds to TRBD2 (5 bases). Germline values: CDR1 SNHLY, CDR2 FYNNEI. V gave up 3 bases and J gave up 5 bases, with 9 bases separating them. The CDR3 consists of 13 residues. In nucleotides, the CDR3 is TGTGCCAGCAGTGACCAAGGGAGAGATACGCAGTATTTT. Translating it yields CASSDQGRDTQYF.

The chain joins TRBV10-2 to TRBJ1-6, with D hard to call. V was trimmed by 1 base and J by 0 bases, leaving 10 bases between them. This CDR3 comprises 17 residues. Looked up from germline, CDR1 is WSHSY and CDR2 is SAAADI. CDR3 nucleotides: TGCGCCAGCAGTGAGTTGTTGGGAAGCTCCTATAATTCACCCCTCCACTTT. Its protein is CASSELLGSSYNSPLHF.

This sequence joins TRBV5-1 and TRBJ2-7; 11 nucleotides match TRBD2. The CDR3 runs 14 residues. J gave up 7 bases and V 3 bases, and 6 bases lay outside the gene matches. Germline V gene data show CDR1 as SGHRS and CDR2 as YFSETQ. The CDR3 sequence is CASSSGLAAAEQYF. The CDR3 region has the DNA TGCGCCAGCAGCTCGGGACTAGCGGCGGCGGAGCAGTACTTC. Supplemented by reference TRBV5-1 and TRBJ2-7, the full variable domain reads KAGVTQTPRYLIKTRGQQVTLSCSPISGHRSVSWYQQTPGQGLQFLFEYFSETQRNKGNFPGRFSGRQFSNSRSEMNVSTLELGDSALYLCASSSGLAAAEQYFGPGTRLTVT.

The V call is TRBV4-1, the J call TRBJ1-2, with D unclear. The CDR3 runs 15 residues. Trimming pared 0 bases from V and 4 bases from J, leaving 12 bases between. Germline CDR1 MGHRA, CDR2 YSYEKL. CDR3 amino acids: CASSQDRAMAYGYTF. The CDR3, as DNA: TGCGCCAGCAGCCAAGACCGCGCTATGGCCTATGGCTACACCTTC.

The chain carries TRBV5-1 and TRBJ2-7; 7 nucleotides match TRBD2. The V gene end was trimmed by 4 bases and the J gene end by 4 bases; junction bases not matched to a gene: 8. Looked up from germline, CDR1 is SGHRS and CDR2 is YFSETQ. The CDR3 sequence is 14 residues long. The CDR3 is CASSQGGSSYEQYF. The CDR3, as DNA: TGCGCCAGCAGCCAGGGCGGGAGTAGTTACGAGCAGTACTTC.

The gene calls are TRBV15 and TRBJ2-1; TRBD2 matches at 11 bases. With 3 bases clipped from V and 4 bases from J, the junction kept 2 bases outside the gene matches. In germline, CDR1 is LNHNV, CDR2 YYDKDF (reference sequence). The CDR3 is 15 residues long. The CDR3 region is CATSRIAGGYNEQFF. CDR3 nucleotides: TGTGCCACCAGCAGGATAGCGGGAGGGTACAATGAGCAGTTCTTC.

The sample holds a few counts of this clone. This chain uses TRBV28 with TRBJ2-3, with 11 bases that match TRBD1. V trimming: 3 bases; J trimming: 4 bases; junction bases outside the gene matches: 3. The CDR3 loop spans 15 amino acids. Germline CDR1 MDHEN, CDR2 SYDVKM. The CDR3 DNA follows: TGTGCCAGCAGTTTTAGGGGACAGGGGGCAGATACGCAGTATTTT. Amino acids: CASSFRGQGADTQYF.

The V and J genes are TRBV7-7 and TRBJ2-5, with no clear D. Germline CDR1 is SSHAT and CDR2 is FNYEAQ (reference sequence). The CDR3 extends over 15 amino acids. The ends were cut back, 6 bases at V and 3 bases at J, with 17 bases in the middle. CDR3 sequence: CASSPVTVVEETQYF. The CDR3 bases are TGTGCCAGCAGTCCCGTGACCGTGGTAGAAGAGACCCAGTACTTC.

In DNA form, the CDR3 reads TGTGCCAGCAGTGAATTAACAGAAGATCCCTCAAGAGCCCAGTACTTC. Its protein product is CASSELTEDPSRAQYF. The chain has TRBV25-1 and TRBJ2-5; D gene ambiguous. Germline-derived CDR1 and CDR2 are MGHDK and SYGVNS. CDR3 length: 16 residues. Between the trimmed V and J ends, which lost 1 base and 9 bases, there was a span of 21 bases.

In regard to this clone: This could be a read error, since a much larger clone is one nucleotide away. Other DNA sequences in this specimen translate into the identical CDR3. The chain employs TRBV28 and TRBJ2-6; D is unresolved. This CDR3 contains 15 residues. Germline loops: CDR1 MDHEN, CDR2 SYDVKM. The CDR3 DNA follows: TGTGCCAGCAGTCCGGCCCTGTCTGGTGCCAACGTCCTGACTTTC. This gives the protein CASSPALSGANVLTF.

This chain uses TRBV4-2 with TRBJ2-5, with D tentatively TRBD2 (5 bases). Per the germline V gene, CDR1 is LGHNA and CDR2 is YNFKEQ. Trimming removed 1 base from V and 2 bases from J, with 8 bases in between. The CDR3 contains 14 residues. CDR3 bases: TGTGCCAGCAGCCAAGGCTGGGAGCAAGAGACCCAGTACTTC. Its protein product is CASSQGWEQETQYF.

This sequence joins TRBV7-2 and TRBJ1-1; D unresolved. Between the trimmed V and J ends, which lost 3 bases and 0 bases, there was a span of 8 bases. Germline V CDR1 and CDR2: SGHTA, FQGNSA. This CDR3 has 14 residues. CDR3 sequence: CASSLSPMNTEAFF. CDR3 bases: TGTGCCAGCAGCTTGTCTCCTATGAACACTGAAGCTTTCTTT.

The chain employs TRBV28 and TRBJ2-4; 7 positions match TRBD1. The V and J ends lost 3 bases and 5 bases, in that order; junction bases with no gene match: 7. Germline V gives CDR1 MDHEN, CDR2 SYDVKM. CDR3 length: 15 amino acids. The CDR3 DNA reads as TGTGCCAGCAGTTTTGCCGGGACAGTCCAAAACATTCAGTACTTC. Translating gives CASSFAGTVQNIQYF.

The CDR3 loop is CAEGKGAYEQYF. Here the CDR3 DNA reads TGTGCAGAGGGGAAGGGGGCCTACGAGCAGTACTTC. This rearrangement joins TRBV11-2 to TRBJ2-7, with D possibly matching TRBD1 (6 bases). The CDR3 loop spans 12 amino acids. CDR1 is SGHAT and CDR2 is FQNNGV in the germline V gene.

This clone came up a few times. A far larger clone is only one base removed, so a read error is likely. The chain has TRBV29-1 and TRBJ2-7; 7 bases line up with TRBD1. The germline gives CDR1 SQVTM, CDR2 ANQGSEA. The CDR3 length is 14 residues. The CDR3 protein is CSALRGTALDERYF. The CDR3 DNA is TGCAGCGCCCTGAGGGGGACAGCCTTGGACGAGCGGTACTTC.

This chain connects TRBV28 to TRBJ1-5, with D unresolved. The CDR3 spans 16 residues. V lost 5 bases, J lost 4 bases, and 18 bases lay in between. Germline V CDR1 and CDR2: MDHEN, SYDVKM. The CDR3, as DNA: TGTGCCAGCAGTCCGAATTTATCGGGCGAGAATCAGCCCCAGCATTTT. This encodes CASSPNLSGENQPQHF.

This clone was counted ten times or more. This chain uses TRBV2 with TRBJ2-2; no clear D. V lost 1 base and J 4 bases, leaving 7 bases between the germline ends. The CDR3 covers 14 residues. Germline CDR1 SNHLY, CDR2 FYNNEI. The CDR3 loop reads CASSEGRSTGELFF. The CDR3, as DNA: TGTGCCAGCAGTGAAGGTCGATCCACCGGGGAGCTGTTTTTT.